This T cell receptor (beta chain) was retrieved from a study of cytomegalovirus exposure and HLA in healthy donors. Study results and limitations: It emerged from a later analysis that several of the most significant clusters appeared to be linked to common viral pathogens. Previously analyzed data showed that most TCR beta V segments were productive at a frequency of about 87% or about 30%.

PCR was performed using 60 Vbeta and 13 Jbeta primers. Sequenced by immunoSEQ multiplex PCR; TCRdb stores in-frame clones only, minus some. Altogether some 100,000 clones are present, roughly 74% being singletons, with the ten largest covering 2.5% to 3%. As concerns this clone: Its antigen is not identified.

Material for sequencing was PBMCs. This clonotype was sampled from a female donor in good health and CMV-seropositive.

This CDR3 reads CAWSGGRGLDEQYF. CDR3 sequence (DNA): TGTGCCTGGAGTGGCGGGAGGGGATTGGACGAGCAGTACTTC. This rearrangement joins TRBV30 to TRBJ2-7, with TRBD2 matching over 9 bases. Trimming removed 1 base from V and 5 bases from J; junction bases left unmatched: 6. Germline V CDR1 and CDR2: GTSNPN, SVGIG (reference sequence). This CDR3 region has 14 residues. Drawing the rest from reference TRBV30 and TRBJ2-7, the complete variable domain is SQTIHQWPATLVQPVGSPLSLECTVEGTSNPNLYWYRQAAGRGLQLLFYSVGIGQISSEVPQNLSASRPQDRQFILSSKKLLLSDSGFYLCAWSGGRGLDEQYFGPGTRLTVT.